The entry that follows covers one T cell receptor (beta chain) sequence. Data came from immunoSEQ multiplex PCR; TCRdb stores just in-frame clones and leaves some out. The sample lists around 140,000 clones; 93% were seen once. The data originate from a study of T cell responses to AZD1222 COVID-19 vaccine. The sequence derives from an adult in good health. The sequenced sample was peripheral blood, obtained on day 0 of AZD1222 vaccination.

CDR3 coding DNA: TGTGCCAGCAGTTACGAAGGGGGGGCCACTGAAGCTTTCTTT. This sequence encodes CASSYEGGATEAFF. The chain joins TRBV6-6 to TRBJ1-1, with a weak D call TRBD1 (6 bases). The CDR3 is 14 amino acids. Germline CDR1 and CDR2: MNHNY and SVGAGI (reference sequence). V lost 2 bases to trimming and J lost 4 bases, with 11 bases between them.